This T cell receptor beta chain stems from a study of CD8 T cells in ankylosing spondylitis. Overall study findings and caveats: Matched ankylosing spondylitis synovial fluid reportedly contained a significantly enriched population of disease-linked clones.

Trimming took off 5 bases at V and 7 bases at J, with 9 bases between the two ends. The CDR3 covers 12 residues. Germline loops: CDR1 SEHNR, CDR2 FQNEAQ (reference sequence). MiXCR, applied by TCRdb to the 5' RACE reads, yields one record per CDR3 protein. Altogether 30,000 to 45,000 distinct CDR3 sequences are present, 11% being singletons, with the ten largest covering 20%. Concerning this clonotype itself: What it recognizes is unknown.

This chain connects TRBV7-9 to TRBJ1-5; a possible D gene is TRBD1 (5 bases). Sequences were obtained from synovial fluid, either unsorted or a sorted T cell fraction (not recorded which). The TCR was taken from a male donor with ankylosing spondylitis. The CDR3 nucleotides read TGTGCCAGCAGCATTGGGGGGCAGCCCCAGCATTTT. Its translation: CASSIGGQPQHF.